The 3 T cell receptor beta chains below all came from one sample that was sequenced in a study of CD4 T cells in relation to SARS-CoV-2 and coronaviruses. Sequencing was performed with immunoSEQ multiplex PCR; in TCRdb, only in-frame clones are kept and a portion is missing. The sample includes roughly 43,000 clones, roughly 80% seen only once; the top ten take more than 1.4%. Their cognate antigens are unknown. Sample: naive CD4+ T cells from PBMCs, cultured in vitro. Documented subset: naive CD4+ T cells isolated by negative enrichment. Receptors were obtained from an adult with COVID-19.

The rearrangement uses TRBV30 and TRBJ2-6, with TRBD2 as a possible D gene (5 bases). Trimming shortened V by 0 bases and J by 2 bases, and 8 bases separated the two germline ends. The CDR3 is made up of 15 amino acids. Germline V gene sequence: CDR1 GTSNPN, CDR2 SVGIG (reference sequence). CDR3 bases: TGTGCCTGGAGTGTACTCGGGGCTGGGGCCAACGTCCTGACTTTC. It translates to CAWSVLGAGANVLTF.

This rearrangement joins TRBV18 to TRBJ2-5, with unresolved D. Germline V gene sequence: CDR1 KGHSH, CDR2 LQKENI. The V end lost 3 bases, the J end lost 5 bases, and 16 bases lay between the germline ends. The CDR3 totals 15 residues. Here the CDR3 DNA reads TGTGCCAGCTCACCCGGCCAAGAGATTTGGGAGACCCAGTACTTC. It specifies CASSPGQEIWETQYF.

V gene TRBV9 combines with J gene TRBJ1-1, with D perhaps matching TRBD1 (5 bases). The ends were cut back, 4 bases at V and 5 bases at J, with 15 bases in the middle. Per germline, CDR1 SGDLS and CDR2 YYNGEE. The CDR3 contains 14 residues. The CDR3 protein is CASSLGAMGTEAFF. The CDR3 DNA follows: TGTGCCAGCAGCCTCGGGGCCATGGGAACTGAAGCTTTCTTT.